A selection of T cell receptor beta chains follows, all from one sample in a study of T cells after posttransplantation cyclophosphamide. Sequencing used immunoSEQ multiplex PCR; TCRdb keeps in-frame clones, though not all of them. This table has 2,500 to 3,500 clones, around 62% appearing once. Sample: PBMCs, taken 30 days after allogeneic stem cell transplant with posttransplant cyclophosphamide. All receptors derive from a male patient between 60 and 69 years old who received an allogeneic stem cell transplant from a related donor and was CMV-positive. Some T cells may be the graft donor's. The CDR3 runs from the conserved cysteine through the conserved F or W. Fields, in order: V gene, clone size, J gene, D gene, CDR3 protein, CDR3 DNA. The D gene is left open where the match is weak. Rows give clone size only sometimes, using once, few, many, or a class for an expanded clone.

TRBV7-3	NA	TRBJ2-2	TRBD1	CASSWTGSGELFF	TGTGCCAGCAGCTGGACAGGGTCCGGGGAGCTGTTTTTT
TRBV7-8	NA	TRBJ1-3	NA	CASSSNYGNTIYF	TGTGCCAGCAGCTCGAACTATGGAAACACCATATATTTT
TRBV6-6	NA	TRBJ1-2	TRBD1	CASSSWTGREGGYTF	TGTGCCAGCAGTTCATGGACAGGGCGAGAGGGTGGCTACACCTTC
TRBV30	NA	TRBJ1-2	NA	CAWRGQPLYGYTF	TGTGCCTGGAGGGGGCAGCCTCTCTATGGCTACACCTTC
TRBV9	once	TRBJ1-4	NA	CASSVGEGAEKLFF	TGTGCCAGCAGCGTTGGGGAGGGCGCGGAAAAACTGTTTTTT
TRBV19	once	TRBJ1-2	NA	CATKLGGAHGYTF	TGTGCCACTAAGCTGGGGGGGGCACATGGCTACACCTTC
TRBV5-1	NA	TRBJ1-3	NA	CASSLAGYGNTIYF	TGCGCCAGCAGCTTGGCAGGGTATGGAAACACCATATATTTT
TRBV11-3	NA	TRBJ2-2	NA	CASSQGLYTGELFF	TGTGCCAGCAGCCAGGGGCTTTACACCGGGGAGCTGTTTTTT
TRBV7-2	NA	TRBJ2-1	TRBD2	CASSPRNGGDNEQFF	TGTGCCAGCAGCCCCCGGAACGGGGGGGACAATGAGCAGTTCTTC
TRBV5-6	NA	TRBJ2-7	NA	CASSPAGSYEQYF	TGTGCCAGCAGCCCGGCAGGCTCCTACGAGCAGTACTTC
TRBV5-1	NA	TRBJ2-1	NA	CASSFFGSGVANEQFF	TGCGCCAGCAGCTTCTTCGGGAGTGGGGTCGCCAATGAGCAGTTCTTC
TRBV4-1	few	TRBJ2-5	TRBD1	CASRTSAGGWETQYF	TGCGCCAGCAGAACGTCCGCAGGGGGCTGGGAGACCCAGTACTTC
TRBV20-1	NA	TRBJ1-2	NA	CSASFNGYTF	TGCAGTGCTAGTTTTAATGGCTACACCTTC
TRBV15	NA	TRBJ2-6	NA	CATSWGGARGANVLTF	TGTGCCACCAGCTGGGGGGGGGCGCGTGGGGCCAACGTCCTGACTTTC
TRBV5-1	NA	TRBJ1-1	NA	CASSLANMNTEAFF	TGCGCCAGCAGCTTGGCTAATATGAACACTGAAGCTTTCTTT
TRBV5-1	NA	TRBJ1-1	NA	CASSHSTPGKNTEAFF	TGCGCCAGCAGCCACTCCACGCCCGGGAAGAACACTGAAGCTTTCTTT
TRBV10-3	NA	TRBJ1-1	NA	CAISERRDEAFF	TGTGCCATCAGTGAGAGGAGGGACGAAGCTTTCTTT
TRBV13	NA	TRBJ2-1	TRBD1	CASSRSGTGDNEQFF	TGTGCCAGCAGCCGCTCCGGGACAGGGGATAATGAGCAGTTCTTC
TRBV30	NA	TRBJ2-1	TRBD2	CAWSVSGGQEQFF	TGTGCCTGGAGTGTTAGCGGGGGGCAGGAGCAGTTCTTC
TRBV7-2	once	TRBJ2-5	NA	CASSSVGGETQYF	TGTGCCAGCAGCTCGGTGGGGGGAGAGACCCAGTACTTC
TRBV2	medium-sized	TRBJ1-1	NA	CASSETWNTEAFF	TGTGCCAGCAGTGAAACTTGGAACACTGAAGCTTTCTTT
TRBV11-2	few	TRBJ2-1	TRBD2	CASSSNSGGDNEQFF	TGTGCCAGCAGCTCCAATAGCGGGGGTGACAATGAGCAGTTCTTC
TRBV7-9	NA	TRBJ2-7	NA	CASSLLVLAPGDEQYF	TGTGCCAGCAGCTTGCTTGTCCTCGCACCGGGGGACGAGCAGTACTTC
TRBV10-1	few	TRBJ2-1	TRBD2	CASSDPGTSGRPHNEQFF	TGCGCCAGCAGTGACCCCGGGACTAGCGGGAGGCCCCACAATGAGCAGTTCTTC
TRBV21-1	NA	TRBJ2-1	NA	CASSTGTSSSYNEQFF	TGTGCCAGCAGCACCGGGACTAGTTCCTCCTACAATGAGCAGTTCTTC
TRBV25-1	few	TRBJ2-1	TRBD1	CASSESRDRGHEQFF	TGTGCCAGCAGTGAATCTCGGGACAGGGGGCATGAGCAGTTCTTC
TRBV30	few	TRBJ1-1	NA	CAWATGMANTEAFF	TGTGCCTGGGCGACCGGGATGGCGAACACTGAAGCTTTCTTT
TRBV5-5	NA	TRBJ1-2	NA	CASSHPGGSYGYTF	TGTGCCAGCAGCCATCCCGGGGGTAGCTATGGCTACACCTTC
TRBV2	NA	TRBJ2-5	NA	CASSWTFLQETQYF	TGTGCCAGCAGTTGGACATTTCTACAAGAGACCCAGTACTTC
TRBV7-9	NA	TRBJ2-2	NA	CASSQGRNTGELFF	TGTGCCAGCAGTCAGGGCCGAAACACCGGGGAGCTGTTTTTT
TRBV11-3	NA	TRBJ2-3	NA	CASSLFGGTTDTQYF	TGTGCCAGCAGCTTATTCGGAGGGACCACAGATACGCAGTATTTT
TRBV5-8	NA	TRBJ1-4	TRBD1	CASSSWDRELFF	TGTGCCAGCAGTTCCTGGGACAGGGAACTGTTTTTT
TRBV2	few	TRBJ2-1	NA	CASASLEFREQFF	TGTGCCAGCGCCTCCTTAGAGTTTCGTGAGCAGTTCTTC
TRBV29-1	NA	TRBJ2-4	TRBD2	CSVGTSGRGDIQYF	TGCAGCGTTGGGACTAGCGGGAGGGGGGACATTCAGTACTTC
TRBV6-7	NA	TRBJ2-6	NA	CASSCGKRYLQSRANVLTF	TGTGCCAGCAGTTGTGGTAAGCGGTATTTACAAAGTCGGGCCAACGTCCTGACTTTC